One sample yielded the 32 T cell receptor beta chains listed below, sequenced in a study of T cell responses to AZD1222 COVID-19 vaccine. Assay used: immunoSEQ multiplex PCR; TCRdb lists only in-frame clones, some missing. The sample lists approximately 130,000 clones; around 89% were seen once. The sample here was peripheral blood, taken 28 days after the second AZD1222 dose. These receptors originate from an adult who received the AZD1222 COVID-19 vaccine.

The chain couples TRBV15 to TRBJ1-5; perhaps TRBD1 as D (6 bases). V dropped 1 base and J dropped 1 base, with 8 bases sitting between them. The length of the CDR3 is 15 residues. Germline V lookup: CDR1 LNHNV, CDR2 YYDKDF (reference sequence). CDR3 nucleotides: TGTGCCACCAGCAGAGCCGGGGGCAGCAATCAGCCCCAGCATTTT. Translated: CATSRAGGSNQPQHF. The whole variable domain, filled in from reference TRBV15 and TRBJ1-5, reads DAMVIQNPRYQVTQFGKPVTLSCSQTLNHNVMYWYQQKSSQAPKLLFHYYDKDFNNEADTPDNFQSRRPNTSFCFLDIRSPGLGDTAMYLCATSRAGGSNQPQHFGDGTRLSIL.

The rearrangement links TRBV6-5 to TRBJ1-3, with TRBD1 identical over 9 bases. Germline V lookup: CDR1 MNHEY, CDR2 SVGAGI. The V segment lost 6 bases and the J segment 4 bases; nucleotides outside the gene matches: 4. CDR3 length: 14 amino acids. This CDR3 is CASSRDREGNTIYF. As DNA, the CDR3 is TGTGCCAGCAGCCGGGACAGGGAAGGAAACACCATATATTTT.

This clone has just one count. The CDR3 loop is CASSVGDLGVSSFDEQFF. The DNA of the CDR3 is TGTGCCAGCAGCGTAGGGGATTTGGGAGTGAGTAGCTTCGATGAGCAGTTCTTC. The V call is TRBV9, the J call TRBJ2-1, with D maybe TRBD2 (5 bases). Germline loops: CDR1 SGDLS, CDR2 YYNGEE. V lost 0 bases to trimming and J lost 8 bases, with 24 bases between them. The CDR3 has 18 residues.

The chain links TRBV6-6 to TRBJ2-2, with 7 nucleotides matching TRBD1. The trim removed 5 bases at V and 0 bases at J, leaving 3 bases unmatched. The CDR3 consists of 15 residues. Germline loops: CDR1 MNHNY, CDR2 SVGAGI (reference sequence). The DNA for the CDR3 is TGTGCCAGCAGTCGAGGACAGGCGAACACCGGGGAGCTGTTTTTT. Protein product: CASSRGQANTGELFF.

The chain has TRBV5-5 and TRBJ1-2, with D unresolved. CDR1 and CDR2 from the germline V gene are SGHKS and YYEKEE (reference sequence). V was shortened by 7 bases and J by 1 base, with 14 bases between the two germline ends. The CDR3 spans 14 residues. The CDR3 DNA is TGTGCCAGCTCCCCTCCGGGGTATAACTATGGCTACACCTTC. The encoded protein is CASSPPGYNYGYTF.

This clone has a single count. The V call is TRBV18, the J call TRBJ1-5; a possible D gene is TRBD1 (6 bases). Germline V lookup: CDR1 KGHSH, CDR2 LQKENI. CDR3 length: 13 residues. Trimming removed 3 bases from V and 5 bases from J, with 8 bases in between. The CDR3 coding sequence is TGTGCCAGCTCACCCGGGACACATCAGCCCCAGCATTTT. It translates to CASSPGTHQPQHF.

This clone has a single count. V is TRBV6-5 and J is TRBJ2-3; the D gene is possibly TRBD1 (6 bases). The CDR3 has 15 amino acids. Germline V gives CDR1 MNHEY, CDR2 SVGAGI. Trimming shortened V by 5 bases and J by 9 bases, and 21 bases separated the two germline ends. The CDR3 coding sequence is TGTGCCAGCAGTATAAGAAGGACAGCCCTAGGGACGCAGTATTTT. This encodes CASSIRRTALGTQYF.

The chain uses TRBV2 and TRBJ2-5; the match to TRBD2 covers 7 bases. Germline V gene data show CDR1 as SNHLY and CDR2 as FYNNEI. V dropped 2 bases and J dropped 3; count of bases not matched to a gene: 3. The CDR3 covers 14 residues. CDR3 nucleotides: TGTGCCAGCAGTGAAAGCCTAGCGGAAGAGACCCAGTACTTC. Residues: CASSESLAEETQYF.

The chain joins TRBV10-2 to TRBJ2-1; 13 positions match TRBD2. With 7 bases clipped from V and 6 bases from J, the junction kept 12 bases outside the gene matches. Germline assignment: CDR1 WSHSY and CDR2 SAAADI. The CDR3 has 17 amino acids. Written as DNA, the CDR3 is TGCGCCAGCACCAGACTAGCGGGAGGTCGCGCGGGCAATGAGCAGTTCTTC. This sequence encodes CASTRLAGGRAGNEQFF.

The rearrangement uses TRBV11-2 and TRBJ2-1; D uncertain. The CDR3 covers 14 residues. Germline V lookup: CDR1 SGHAT, CDR2 FQNNGV. V shed 0 bases and J shed 4 bases, with 7 bases lying between them. The CDR3 reads CASSLDRRYNEQFF. In nucleotides, the CDR3 is TGTGCCAGCAGCTTAGATAGAAGATACAATGAGCAGTTCTTC. The full variable domain, in which reference TRBV11-2 and TRBJ2-1 provide the parts outside the CDR3, is EAGVAQSPRYKIIEKRQSVAFWCNPISGHATLYWYQQILGQGPKLLIQFQNNGVVDDSQLPKDRFSAERLKGVDSTLKIQPAKLEDSAVYLCASSLDRRYNEQFFGPGTRLTVL.

The DNA of the CDR3 is TGTGCCAGCGGAGAGTTCCGGGACCGCGTTTCGGATGGCTACACCTTC. It encodes CASGEFRDRVSDGYTF. The V and J genes are TRBV5-4 and TRBJ1-2, with D maybe TRBD1 (5 bases). Per the germline V gene, CDR1 is SGHNT and CDR2 is YYREEE (reference sequence). Trimming removed 7 bases at V and 6 bases at J, with 25 bases between. This CDR3 spans 16 amino acids.

This chain connects TRBV29-1 to TRBJ1-2; TRBD1 matches at 10 bases. This CDR3 spans 13 amino acids. Per germline, CDR1 SQVTM and CDR2 ANQGSEA. Trimming cost V 4 bases and J 8 bases; bases outside gene matches: 7. The CDR3 is CSVGGQGQGGYTF. The CDR3 region has the DNA TGCAGCGTTGGGGGACAGGGGCAGGGCGGCTACACCTTC. Full variable domain (outside the CDR3, taken from reference TRBV29-1 and TRBJ1-2): SAVISQKPSRDICQRGTSLTIQCQVDSQVTMMFWYRQQPGQSLTLIATANQGSEATYESGFVIDKFPISRPNLTFSTLTVSNMSPEDSSIYLCSVGGQGQGGYTFGSGTRLTVV.

In this sample, this clone turned up once. J is TRBJ1-6 and V is TRBV11-2, with D uncertain. Germline CDR1 and CDR2: SGHAT and FQNNGV. The CDR3 consists of 14 residues. With 5 bases removed from V and 3 bases from J, the gap between germline ends came to 8 bases. Written as DNA, the CDR3 is TGTGCCAGCAGCACCTACGACTATAATTCACCCCTCCACTTT. Translation gives CASSTYDYNSPLHF.

This clone was seen once. The V and J genes are TRBV27 and TRBJ2-3, with D possibly being TRBD1 (6 bases). The ends were cut back, 2 bases at V and 2 bases at J, with 11 bases in the middle. CDR3 length: 15 residues. Germline V CDR1 and CDR2: MNHEY, SMNVEV (reference sequence). CDR3 amino acids: CASSLTTGPTDTQYF. CDR3 DNA: TGTGCCAGCAGTTTAACTACAGGGCCCACAGATACGCAGTATTTT.

The chain recombines TRBV29-1 with TRBJ2-3, with TRBD1 matching 8 bases. The CDR3 is 14 amino acids. CDR1 SQVTM and CDR2 ANQGSEA come from the germline V gene. V shed 3 bases, J shed 2 bases, and the junction held 4 bases outside the gene matches. Here the CDR3 reads CSVDETGVTDTQYF. The CDR3 region has the DNA TGCAGCGTTGACGAGACAGGGGTCACAGATACGCAGTATTTT.

J is TRBJ1-3 and V is TRBV4-3; no definite D call. The V gene's germline CDR1 is LGHNA and CDR2 YSLEER. Trimming took off 4 bases at V and 4 bases at J, with 8 bases between the two ends. This CDR3 is 13 amino acids long. The CDR3 nucleotides read TGCGCCAGCAGCCCGGAACCAGGAAACACCATATATTTT. Protein sequence: CASSPEPGNTIYF.

The V gene is TRBV11-2, the J gene TRBJ1-1, with a tentative D call TRBD1 (6 bases). The CDR3 length is 14 residues. Germline loops: CDR1 SGHAT, CDR2 FQNNGV. V was pared by 1 base and J by 5 bases, with 11 bases between. CDR3 residues: CASSLGGPGTEAFF. DNA for the CDR3: TGTGCCAGCAGCTTAGGGGGGCCGGGGACTGAAGCTTTCTTT.

The chain uses TRBV11-2 and TRBJ2-7; D is perhaps TRBD1 (5 bases). Germline CDR1 reads SGHAT; CDR2 reads FQNNGV. The CDR3 covers 13 residues. V dropped 7 bases and J dropped 5 bases, with 15 bases sitting between them. The CDR3 reads CASTQTGYHEQYF. CDR3 nucleotide sequence: TGTGCCAGCACCCAAACAGGTTACCACGAGCAGTACTTC.

The rearrangement links TRBV5-4 to TRBJ1-4, with 9 bases lining up with TRBD1. V shed 0 bases and J 6 bases; nucleotides not matched to a gene: 3. Germline V gene lookup returns CDR1 SGHNT and CDR2 YYREEE (reference sequence). The CDR3 runs 15 residues. The CDR3 coding sequence is TGTGCCAGCAGCTTGGGAGGGACAGGGTATGAAAAACTGTTTTTT. As protein: CASSLGGTGYEKLFF.

J is TRBJ1-1 and V is TRBV30, with D unclear. Germline V gene lookup returns CDR1 GTSNPN and CDR2 SVGIG (reference sequence). Trimming took 0 bases from V and 11 from J, leaving 22 bases between them. The CDR3 sequence is 15 residues long. The CDR3 region is CAWSVYRPPNDDAFF. The CDR3 nucleotides are TGTGCCTGGAGTGTATATCGACCCCCCAACGATGACGCTTTCTTT.

V and J are TRBV9 and TRBJ2-3; no firm D call. V lost 0 bases, J lost 7 bases, and 12 bases lay in between. This CDR3 has 14 amino acids. The germline gives CDR1 SGDLS, CDR2 YYNGEE. CDR3 in amino acids: CASSVAPSPNTQYF. Here the CDR3 DNA reads TGTGCCAGCAGCGTAGCTCCGAGCCCAAATACGCAGTATTTT.

The chain has TRBV18 and TRBJ2-5; the match to TRBD2 covers 7 bases. This CDR3 comprises 15 residues. Trimming at V came to 3 bases and at J to 4 bases, leaving 8 bases not matched to a gene. Looked up from germline, CDR1 is KGHSH and CDR2 is LQKENI. The CDR3 sequence is CASSPLLAGVETQYF. The CDR3 region has the DNA TGTGCCAGCTCACCTTTGCTGGCGGGAGTAGAGACCCAGTACTTC.

The chain is built from TRBV7-2 and TRBJ2-7; 8 bases match TRBD2. The CDR3 covers 15 residues. V trimming: 5 bases; J trimming: 2 bases; junction bases outside the gene matches: 8. Germline assignment: CDR1 SGHTA and CDR2 FQGNSA. CDR3 amino acids: CASSARGGGPYEQYF. The CDR3 DNA reads as TGTGCCAGCAGCGCGCGCGGCGGGGGGCCCTACGAGCAGTACTTC.

The rearrangement joins TRBV3-1 (or the pseudogene TRBV3-2) to TRBJ1-1; D gene ambiguous. V lost 1 base, J lost 5 bases, and 8 bases lay in between. The CDR3 is made up of 13 amino acids. Germline assignment: CDR1 LGHDT and CDR2 YNNKEL (reference sequence). CDR3 coding DNA: TGTGCCAGCAGCCAAGTCGCGGGGACTGAAGCTTTCTTT. It yields the protein CASSQVAGTEAFF.

This clone showed up just a few times. The chain has TRBV7-2 and TRBJ2-7, with a possible D match to TRBD1 (6 bases). Germline CDR1 reads SGHTA; CDR2 reads FQGNSA. The V and J ends lost 5 bases and 3 bases respectively, with 11 bases between them. This CDR3 spans 13 amino acids. CDR3 DNA: TGTGCCAGCAGCCTAGGACAGTTCTACGAGCAGTACTTC. As protein: CASSLGQFYEQYF.

The chain couples TRBV18 to TRBJ1-5, with 8 bases identical to TRBD1. This CDR3 spans 14 amino acids. CDR1 and CDR2 (germline): KGHSH, LQKENI. V dropped 4 bases and J dropped 4; count of bases not matched to a gene: 3. The CDR3 region has the DNA TGTGCCAGCTCACTAGGACAGGGTAATCAGCCCCAGCATTTT. Encoded protein: CASSLGQGNQPQHF.

The chain links TRBV27 to TRBJ1-2; D not certain. The CDR3 consists of 14 residues. V gave up 4 bases and J gave up 0 bases, with 9 bases separating them. Germline CDR1 MNHEY, CDR2 SMNVEV (reference sequence). CDR3 nucleotide sequence: TGTGCCAGCAGTTCGCAGCGGACTAACTATGGCTACACCTTC. Translated: CASSSQRTNYGYTF.

CDR3 sequence: CAWGTEYTGYTF. CDR3 coding DNA: TGTGCCTGGGGGACAGAATACACTGGCTACACCTTC. The chain recombines TRBV30 with TRBJ1-2; 7 nucleotides agree with TRBD1. Trimming at V came to 5 bases and at J to 7 bases, leaving 7 bases not matched to a gene. CDR3 size: 12 residues. CDR1 and CDR2 from the germline V gene are GTSNPN and SVGIG (reference sequence).

In this sample, this clone turned up a few times. The rearrangement joins TRBV5-6 to TRBJ1-2; D is ambiguous. Germline V gene sequence: CDR1 SGHDT, CDR2 YYEEEE. This CDR3 region has 13 residues. Trimming left V 4 bases short and J 4 bases short, with 11 bases between. The CDR3 protein is CASSLDDAYGYTF. For the CDR3, the DNA is TGTGCCAGCAGCCTAGACGATGCCTATGGCTACACCTTC. Using reference TRBV5-6 and TRBJ1-2 for the parts outside the CDR3, the full variable domain is DAGVTQSPTHLIKTRGQQVTLRCSPKSGHDTVSWYQQALGQGPQFIFQYYEEEERQRGNFPDRFSGHQFPNYSSELNVNALLLGDSALYLCASSLDDAYGYTFGSGTRLTVV.

This chain connects TRBV24-1 to TRBJ2-5; 9 bases agree with TRBD2. V shed 2 bases, J shed 4 bases, and the junction held 4 bases outside the gene matches. Germline-derived CDR1 and CDR2 are KGHDR and SFDVKD. CDR3 length: 15 residues. CDR3 nucleotide sequence: TGTGCCACCAGTGATTCGCGGGAGGGGGTAGAGACCCAGTACTTC. Its protein product is CATSDSREGVETQYF.

The chain couples TRBV7-8 to TRBJ2-7, with D tentatively TRBD1 (5 bases). The CDR3 is 16 residues long. The ends were cut back, 5 bases at V and 0 bases at J, with 17 bases in the middle. CDR1 is SGHVS and CDR2 is FQNEAQ in the germline V gene. DNA for the CDR3: TGTGCCAGCAGCCCCACCCTACAGGTTATCTCCTACGAGCAGTACTTC. It yields the protein CASSPTLQVISYEQYF.

This clone was found many times. The chain combines TRBV7-9 with TRBJ1-2; no clear D gene. V dropped 3 bases and J dropped 14 bases, with 16 bases sitting between them. The CDR3 totals 12 residues. The germline V gene encodes CDR1 SEHNR and CDR2 FQNEAQ (reference sequence). The CDR3 spells CASSLGQGPYTF. The CDR3 DNA is TGTGCCAGCAGCTTGGGCCAAGGCCCATATACCTTC. Supplemented by reference TRBV7-9 and TRBJ1-2, the full variable domain reads DTGVSQNPRHKITKRGQNVTFRCDPISEHNRLYWYRQTLGQGPEFLTYFQNEAQLEKSRLLSDRFSAERPKGSFSTLEIQRTEQGDSAMYLCASSLGQGPYTFGSGTRLTVV.